The present T cell receptor (beta chain) was sequenced within a study of identifying expanded T cells in peripheral blood. General observations from the study: Variance in clone template counts between approximately 2-week samples significantly increased with total template count across all healthy donors. Over about two and four weeks, about 15 and 18 clones changed, versus 1.2 between replicates.

Measured with immunoSEQ multiplex PCR; TCRdb has only the in-frame clones, and not every one. The table lists some 81,000 clones, 84% of them singletons. A single count supports this clone. Its antigen is not known. This CDR3 region has 14 residues. Germline V gene data show CDR1 as SGHNT and CDR2 as YYREEE (reference sequence). The V and J ends lost 0 bases and 3 bases, in that order; junction bases with no gene match: 2. Healthy donors had no documented immune events, such as infections, while sampled. This chain links TRBV5-4 with TRBJ2-7; TRBD2 matches 8 bases. The TCR sequence derives from a person aged 18 to 69 in good health. Source material: blood. CDR3 sequence reads: CASSLARGGYEQYF. The CDR3 nucleotides read TGTGCCAGCAGCTTGGCACGGGGGGGCTACGAGCAGTACTTC.